This T cell receptor beta chain originates from a study of blood T cell repertoires in COVID-19. Study-wide context: PBMCs, B-cell-depleted T cells, or T cells were the source of the cDNA or gDNA that made up the material.

Participants' own reports of clinical history determined their cohort assignment. This CDR3 contains 14 residues. V gave up 3 bases and J gave up 7 bases, with 15 bases separating them. Germline CDR1 and CDR2: GTSNPN and SVGIG (reference sequence). Sequencing was performed with immunoSEQ multiplex PCR; in TCRdb, only in-frame clones are kept and a portion is missing. The sample lists 250,000 to 350,000 clones; 87% were seen once. The genes are TRBV30 and TRBJ1-4; D perhaps matches TRBD1 (6 bases). Sequenced material: PBMCs or T cells enriched from blood (not recorded which). This TCR derives from a woman in her twenties or thirties who had recovered from COVID-19. DNA of the CDR3: TGTGCCTGGAGCCGAGGGGGTGTCGGTGAAAAACTGTTTTTT. Translation gives CAWSRGGVGEKLFF.